This T cell receptor beta chain was sequenced for a study of cytomegalovirus exposure and HLA in healthy donors. Primers included in the PCR were 60 Vbeta and 13 Jbeta primers. Method: immunoSEQ multiplex PCR; TCRdb's copy keeps in-frame clones and lacks some. The sample holds 120,000 to 150,000 clones, about 84% seen once. The receptor comes from a woman aged 40 to 55 in good health and CMV-seropositive. Sequencing was done on a sample of PBMCs.

The CDR3 loop reads CAISEVLAGAYNEQFF. CDR3 sequence (DNA): TGTGCCATCAGTGAGGTCCTAGCTGGTGCCTACAATGAGCAGTTCTTC. The rearrangement joins TRBV10-3 to TRBJ2-1, with D perhaps matching TRBD2 (5 bases). Trimming took off 2 bases at V and 2 bases at J, with 13 bases between the two ends. CDR1 and CDR2 from the germline V gene are ENHRY and SYGVKD. The CDR3 covers 16 residues.